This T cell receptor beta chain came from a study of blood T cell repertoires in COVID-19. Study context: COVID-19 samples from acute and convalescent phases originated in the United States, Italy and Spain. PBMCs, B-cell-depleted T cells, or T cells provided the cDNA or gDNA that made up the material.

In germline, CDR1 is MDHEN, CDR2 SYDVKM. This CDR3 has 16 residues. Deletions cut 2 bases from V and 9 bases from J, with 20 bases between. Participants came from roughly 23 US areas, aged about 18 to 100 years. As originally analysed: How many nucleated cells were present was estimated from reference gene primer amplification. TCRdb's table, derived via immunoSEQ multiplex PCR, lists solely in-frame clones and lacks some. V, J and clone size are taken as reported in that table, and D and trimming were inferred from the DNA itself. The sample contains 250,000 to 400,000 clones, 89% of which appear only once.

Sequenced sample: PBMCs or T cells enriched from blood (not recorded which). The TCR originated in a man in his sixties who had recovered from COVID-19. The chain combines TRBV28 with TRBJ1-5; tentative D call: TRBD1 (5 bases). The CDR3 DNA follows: TGTGCCAGCAGTTTAGCCGGGACGGGGGAGTTTAGGCCCCAGCATTTT. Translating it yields CASSLAGTGEFRPQHF.